One sample yielded the 30 T cell receptor beta chains listed below, sequenced in a study of blood T cells in healthy people across ages (dated by TCRdb to the mid-2010s). Library preparation was by 5' RACE. Sequencing relied on an Illumina HiSeq 2500. A second PCR of about 6 to 11 cycles was performed with a sample-barcoded 5' primer and a J-beta primer mix. Through fastp at Q25 and MiXCR, TCRdb rebuilt clones from the public reads, retaining in-frame beta chains. Identical CDR3 proteins give one entry, which carries the most common genes and DNA. The sample table lists about 780,000 distinct CDR3 sequences, less than 60% of them with a count of one. The ten biggest clones cover about a sixth of the sample. Sequencing used blood. These receptors originate from a man at least 80 years old in good health.

This clonotype has only a few counts. The gene calls are TRBV5-1 and TRBJ2-7; D not certain. Germline CDR1 SGHRS, CDR2 YFSETQ. The CDR3 totals 14 residues. The V gene lost 1 base and the J gene lost 0 bases, with 8 bases spanning the gap. The CDR3 bases are TGCGCCAGCAGCTTGTTACAGAACTCCTACGAGCAGTACTTC. Translation: CASSLLQNSYEQYF.

The chain uses TRBV7-2 and TRBJ1-1; no definite D call. Germline CDR1 and CDR2: SGHTA and FQGNSA. V was shortened by 0 bases and J by 2 bases, with 13 bases between the two germline ends. This CDR3 has 16 amino acids. CDR3 bases: TGTGCCAGCAGCTTAGCGATAGACGGAGGCAACACTGAAGCTTTCTTT. Amino acid sequence: CASSLAIDGGNTEAFF.

Only a few counts were recorded for this clonotype. J is TRBJ1-2 and V is TRBV6-1; no firm D call. CDR3 length: 13 amino acids. Germline V CDR1 and CDR2: MNHNS, SASEGT. Trimming pared 2 bases from V and 4 bases from J, leaving 8 bases between. The CDR3 is CASSEFQAYGYTF. CDR3 nucleotides: TGTGCCAGCAGTGAATTCCAGGCCTATGGCTACACCTTC.

The chain's CDR3 is CASSVGTEYSPLHF. The CDR3 region has the DNA TGTGCCAGCAGTGTCGGGACAGAGTATTCACCCCTCCACTTT. This chain joins TRBV12-3 or TRBV12-4 and TRBJ1-6; TRBD1 matches at 7 bases. V lost 5 bases to trimming and J lost 8 bases; unmatched junction nucleotides: 6. CDR3 length: 14 residues.

This clonotype was detected once. The V and J genes are TRBV28 and TRBJ1-2; D remains unclear. CDR1 and CDR2 (germline): MDHEN, SYDVKM. Deletions cut 2 bases from V and 6 bases from J, with 13 bases between. The CDR3 runs to 14 residues. CDR3 loop: CASSLATEEHGYTF. The CDR3 DNA is TGTGCCAGCAGTTTAGCTACAGAGGAACATGGCTACACCTTC.

V is TRBV2 and J is TRBJ2-1, with a possible D match to TRBD2 (6 bases). The CDR3 is 15 residues long. V lost 7 bases and J 2 bases, leaving 15 bases between the germline ends. The germline gives CDR1 SNHLY, CDR2 FYNNEI. CDR3 in amino acids: CASTYGRQPYNEQFF. The CDR3 DNA follows: TGTGCCAGCACATACGGGAGACAACCCTACAATGAGCAGTTCTTC.

Many counts were recorded for this clonotype. This sequence joins TRBV2 and TRBJ2-1; TRBD2 matches at 11 bases. The CDR3 is 15 amino acids. Germline CDR1 is SNHLY and CDR2 is FYNNEI. Trimming took 0 bases from V and 15 from J; bases not matched to a gene: 10. The CDR3 region has the DNA TGTGCCAGCAGTGAAGCTGGGACTAGCGGAGAACGTCGGTTCTTC. It is translated as CASSEAGTSGERRFF.

This clonotype was seen many times. V is TRBV12-3 or TRBV12-4 and J is TRBJ2-4, with D perhaps given as TRBD1 or TRBD2 (6 bases each). The CDR3 loop spans 14 amino acids. Trimming shortened V by 2 bases and J by 4 bases, and 9 bases separated the two germline ends. In DNA, the CDR3 is TGTGCCAGCAGTTTACAGGGGAGGAAAAACATTCAGTACTTC. This sequence encodes CASSLQGRKNIQYF.

In its sample, this clonotype was seen a few times. V and J are TRBV5-1 and TRBJ2-5; 10 positions agree with TRBD1. The J call may be wrong; the DNA end is better matched by TRBJ2-7. CDR1 and CDR2 from the germline V gene are SGHRS and YFSETQ. The CDR3 consists of 14 residues. The CDR3 DNA is TGCGCCAGCAGCGAGGGGACAGGGGCGGCCGAGCAGTACTTC. It specifies CASSEGTGAAEQYF.

The rearrangement links TRBV5-1 to TRBJ1-5; 12 bases map to TRBD1. Germline loops: CDR1 SGHRS, CDR2 YFSETQ. With 4 bases clipped from V and 6 bases from J, the junction kept 5 bases outside the gene matches. The CDR3 covers 15 residues. The CDR3: CASSLGQGAGQPQHF. CDR3 nucleotide sequence: TGCGCCAGCAGCCTGGGACAGGGGGCAGGTCAGCCCCAGCATTTT.

Notes on this clonotype: Relative to the germline gene, one junction end is altered; a read error may explain this. The chain has TRBV4-1 and TRBJ2-7; D is possibly TRBD2 (6 bases). The germline CDR1 and CDR2 sequences are MGHRA and YSYEKL. The CDR3 covers 18 residues. In DNA form, the CDR3 reads TGCACCAGCAGCCAAGATCTGAGCGGGTTAGCGGACTCCTACGAGCAGTACTTC. It yields the protein CTSSQDLSGLADSYEQYF.

The J gene is TRBJ2-7, the V gene TRBV20-1; possibly TRBD1 or TRBD2 for D (5 bases each). V was cut by 3 bases and J by 2 bases, with 17 bases left in between. CDR3 length equals 15 residues. The germline V gene has CDR1 DFQATT and CDR2 SNEGSKA (reference sequence). As DNA, the CDR3 is TGCAGTGCTAGTGCCCCCGGGACCAACACCTACGAGCAGTACTTC. Protein: CSASAPGTNTYEQYF.

This clonotype appeared a few times. V gene TRBV25-1 combines with J gene TRBJ2-1; D gene ambiguous. V lost 4 bases to trimming and J lost 6 bases, with 7 bases between them. The CDR3 has 12 amino acids. Germline CDR1 MGHDK, CDR2 SYGVNS. As DNA, the CDR3 is TGTGCCAGCAGTGTGTCAAGCAATGAGCAGTTCTTC. It is translated as CASSVSSNEQFF.

The chain links TRBV10-1 to TRBJ2-7; the D is unclear. This CDR3 comprises 13 residues. Germline CDR1 is WNHNN and CDR2 is SYGVQD (reference sequence). Trimming cost V 2 bases and J 7 bases, with 12 bases left between them. The CDR3 is CASSESEYNEQYF. In DNA, the CDR3 is TGCGCCAGCAGTGAGAGCGAGTACAATGAGCAGTACTTC.

The chain carries TRBV5-6 and TRBJ2-3; D is uncertain. The ends were cut back, 1 base at V and 5 bases at J, with 8 bases in the middle. This CDR3 spans 13 amino acids. Germline loops: CDR1 SGHDT, CDR2 YYEEEE. This CDR3 is CASSLFNLDTQYF. DNA of the CDR3: TGTGCCAGCAGCTTGTTCAATTTAGATACGCAGTATTTT.

This chain connects TRBV20-1 to TRBJ2-3; 12 nucleotides agree with TRBD2. Trimming removed 6 bases from V and 5 bases from J; junction bases left unmatched: 6. The germline V gene has CDR1 DFQATT and CDR2 SNEGSKA (reference sequence). CDR3 length: 14 residues. This CDR3 reads CSAASGRALDTQYF. The CDR3 DNA follows: TGCAGTGCGGCTAGCGGGAGGGCCTTAGATACGCAGTATTTT.

This clonotype was recorded once. This could be a read error, since a much larger clone is one nucleotide away. This chain links TRBV12-3 or TRBV12-4 with TRBJ2-3, with TRBD2 identical over 14 bases. Germline trimming cut 6 bases from V and 4 bases from J; bases unmatched to any gene: 3. The CDR3 covers 15 residues. CDR3 in amino acids: CASSATSGRADTQYF. The CDR3 region has the DNA TGTGCCAGCAGCGCGACTAGCGGGAGGGCAGATACGCAGTATTTT.

J is TRBJ2-1 and V is TRBV20-1; D gene uncertain. Trimming shortened V by 5 bases and J by 13 bases, and 15 bases separated the two germline ends. Germline V lookup: CDR1 DFQATT, CDR2 SNEGSKA (reference sequence). This CDR3 contains 11 residues. The CDR3 sequence: CSAGVVETQFF. Here the CDR3 DNA reads TGCAGTGCTGGAGTAGTAGAGACCCAGTTCTTC.

The chain couples TRBV6-2 or TRBV6-3 to TRBJ2-3; D not certain. The CDR3 extends over 15 amino acids. Trimming shortened V by 2 bases and J by 1 base, and 10 bases separated the two germline ends. Germline CDR1 reads MNHEY; CDR2 reads SVGEGT. The chain's CDR3 is CASSYGFVGTDTQYF. The CDR3 DNA reads TGTGCCAGCAGTTACGGGTTTGTCGGCACAGATACGCAGTATTTT.

This clonotype was recorded a few times. The chain combines TRBV10-3 with TRBJ2-7; D possibly corresponds to TRBD1 (6 bases). Germline assignment: CDR1 ENHRY and CDR2 SYGVKD. The CDR3 sequence is 14 residues long. The ends were cut back, 4 bases at V and 0 bases at J, with 10 bases in the middle. CDR3 DNA sequence: TGTGCCATCAGTGGTCAGGACAGCTCCTACGAGCAGTACTTC. It codes for CAISGQDSSYEQYF.

The gene calls are TRBV5-5 and TRBJ2-1, with 8 bases matching TRBD2. CDR3 size: 15 residues. V was clipped by 3 bases and J by 6 bases; unmatched bases: 8. The germline V gene encodes CDR1 SGHKS and CDR2 YYEKEE (reference sequence). CDR3 protein: CASSSAPGTSNEQFF. For the CDR3, the DNA is TGTGCCAGCAGCTCGGCCCCCGGGACTAGCAATGAGCAGTTCTTC.

This clonotype was seen more than once but under ten times. The V and J genes are TRBV29-1 and TRBJ2-1; D call uncertain. CDR1 is SQVTM, CDR2 ANQGSEA, per germline. The CDR3 contains 13 residues. V lost 2 bases to trimming and J lost 4 bases, with 9 bases between them. This CDR3 reads CSVEFQTYNEQFF. In DNA, the CDR3 is TGCAGCGTTGAATTTCAGACGTACAATGAGCAGTTCTTC.

This clonotype has just one count. The chain recombines TRBV5-1 with TRBJ2-1; TRBD2 is a possible D gene (6 bases). Trimming removed 0 bases from V and 5 bases from J, with 12 bases in between. Germline assignment: CDR1 SGHRS and CDR2 YFSETQ. The CDR3 contains 15 residues. The CDR3 sequence: CASSLVGLTDNEQFF. Here the CDR3 DNA reads TGCGCCAGCAGCTTGGTAGGACTAACAGACAATGAGCAGTTCTTC.

The sample holds many counts of this clonotype. A junction boundary mismatches the germline segment, possibly from a read error. The rearrangement uses TRBV9 and TRBJ2-3; unclear D gene. Germline lookup yields CDR1 SGDLS and CDR2 YYNGEE. The CDR3 extends over 17 amino acids. The CDR3 spells CASSVAEVATTTNTQYF. The CDR3 nucleotides read TGTGCCAGCAGCGTAGCTGAGGTGGCAACCACCACAAATACGCAGTATTTT.

This chain links TRBV20-1 with TRBJ2-7; TRBD2 matches 9 bases. The CDR3 consists of 14 residues. Germline CDR1 is DFQATT and CDR2 is SNEGSKA (reference sequence). V lost 6 bases to trimming and J lost 4 bases; unmatched junction nucleotides: 10. The CDR3 coding sequence is TGCAGTGCCCTTCTGGGGCGGGAGGGTTACGAGCAGTACTTC. It yields the protein CSALLGREGYEQYF.

The sample holds a few counts of this clonotype. This sequence joins TRBV7-3 and TRBJ2-1; no clear D gene. The CDR3 runs to 13 residues. V dropped 5 bases and J dropped 5 bases, with 10 bases sitting between them. Germline CDR1 SGHTA, CDR2 FQGTGA. The CDR3 nucleotides read TGTGCCAGCAGCCGGACCGTAAACAATGAGCAGTTCTTC. Translating it yields CASSRTVNNEQFF.

The count of this clonotype is one. This chain links TRBV20-1 with TRBJ2-1, with 10 bases that match TRBD2. Germline V gene sequence: CDR1 DFQATT, CDR2 SNEGSKA (reference sequence). CDR3 size: 15 residues. Germline trimming cut 3 bases from V and 6 bases from J; bases unmatched to any gene: 8. CDR3 DNA sequence: TGCAGTGCTAGGAGCGCTAGCGGGAGAATCAATGAGCAGTTCTTC. Its translation is CSARSASGRINEQFF.

This rearrangement joins TRBV10-3 to TRBJ2-1, with a tentative D call TRBD2 (5 bases). V was pared by 5 bases and J by 5 bases, with 19 bases between. The CDR3 has 16 residues. Germline V gene lookup returns CDR1 ENHRY and CDR2 SYGVKD. The CDR3 DNA reads TGTGCCATCAGTCGCAATCCTCCGGGATATAACAATGAGCAGTTCTTC. Amino acids: CAISRNPPGYNNEQFF.

This chain connects TRBV3-1 to TRBJ2-1; maybe TRBD2 (6 bases). Trimming pared 4 bases from V and 6 bases from J, leaving 19 bases between. CDR3 length: 16 amino acids. The germline gives CDR1 LGHDT, CDR2 YNNKEL (reference sequence). The CDR3 loop reads CASSRNAASEGNEQFF. CDR3 bases: TGTGCCAGCAGCCGGAATGCGGCTAGCGAAGGCAATGAGCAGTTCTTC.

This clonotype appeared once. The CDR3 DNA sequence: TGTGCCAGCAGTCTGTCAGGACAGAATGAGCAGTACTTC. The encoded protein is CASSLSGQNEQYF. The rearrangement links TRBV2 to TRBJ2-5; D perhaps matches TRBD1 (6 bases). The V end lost 5 bases, the J end lost 11 bases, and 18 bases lay between the germline ends. CDR1 and CDR2 from the germline V gene are SNHLY and FYNNEI. This CDR3 is 13 amino acids long.